The rows below give T cell receptor beta chains drawn from one sample of a study of CD8 T cells in ankylosing spondylitis. TCRdb independently ran MiXCR on the 5' RACE reads; one entry per CDR3 protein. The sample consists of over 700,000 distinct CDR3 sequences, around a fifth of them appearing once. The specimen was blood, either unsorted or a sorted T cell fraction (not recorded which). The receptors here all came from a male donor with ankylosing spondylitis. Both conserved end residues are part of each CDR3. The order of the fields is CDR3 length, clone size, J gene, V gene, D gene, CDR3 DNA, CDR3 protein. The D gene is left open where the match is weak. Clone sizes are given selectively: once, few, many, or a class where the clone is expanded.

>14|many|TRBJ2-5|TRBV12-3/TRBV12-4|TRBD1
TGTGCCAGCAGTTCTCAGGGGGCGCGGGAGACCCAGTACTTC
CASSSQGARETQYF
>13|few|TRBJ1-2|TRBV6-5|.
TGTGCCAGCAGTTATGGGTGGAACTATGGCTACACCTTC
CASSYGWNYGYTF
>16|.|TRBJ2-1|TRBV5-4|.
TGTGCCAGCAGTCTTCTGGGAGGGGGCAGGGACAATGAGCAGTTCTTC
CASSLLGGGRDNEQFF
>14|.|TRBJ2-1|TRBV4-1|TRBD1
TGCGCCAGCAGCCAAGAACAGGGGGCAGGGGAGCAGTTCTTC
CASSQEQGAGEQFF
>14|.|TRBJ1-1|TRBV12-3/TRBV12-4|.
TGTGCCAGCATGTTGACAGAAGGGAACACTGAAGCTTTCTTT
CASMLTEGNTEAFF
>19|many|TRBJ1-6|TRBV11-2|TRBD1
TGTGCCAGCAGCTTAGAGGCAGAGTTAACCGGGACAGGGGATTCACCCCTCCACTTT
CASSLEAELTGTGDSPLHF
>14|few|TRBJ2-2|TRBV10-3|.
TGTGCCATCAGTGTCTCGGGGGACACCGGGGAGCTGTTTTTT
CAISVSGDTGELFF
>13|.|TRBJ1-1|TRBV6-2/TRBV6-3|.
TGTGCCAGCAACTTGGGACCCCACCTTGGAGCTTTCTTT
CASNLGPHLGAFF
>12|few|TRBJ2-7|TRBV20-1|TRBD1
TGCAGTGCAACCGGGACAGGGAGGGAGCAGTACTTC
CSATGTGREQYF
>12|many|TRBJ2-2|TRBV11-2|.
TGTGCCAGCAGCCCTAGAGTCGGGGAGCTGTTTTTT
CASSPRVGELFF
>16|few|TRBJ2-3|TRBV24-1|.
TGTGCCACCAGTGATTTGGGCAGGGCCCCGGAAGATACGCAGTATTTT
CATSDLGRAPEDTQYF
>16|.|TRBJ2-5|TRBV5-1|TRBD2
TGCGCCAGCAGCCAGACTAGCAGGAGAATTGGGGAGACCCAGTACTTC
CASSQTSRRIGETQYF
>15|.|TRBJ1-1|TRBV7-3|.
TGTGCCAGCAGCCCCCTGAAGCAGGGGAAAACTGAAGCTTTCTTT
CASSPLKQGKTEAFF
>13|.|TRBJ2-7|TRBV29-1|TRBD1
TGCAGCGTTGTGACAGGGGAGGCCTACGAGCAGTACTTC
CSVVTGEAYEQYF
>13|.|TRBJ2-3|TRBV5-1|.
TGCGCCAGCAGCTTCAGCAGACCAGATACGCAGTATTTT
CASSFSRPDTQYF
>16|.|TRBJ1-5|TRBV2|TRBD1
TGTGCCAGCAGGGTCTCGGACAGGGGGCGCAATCAGCCCCAGCATTTT
CASRVSDRGRNQPQHF
>14|few|TRBJ1-1|TRBV19|TRBD1
TGTGCCAGCTTATCCAGGGGGCGCTGGACTGAAGCTTTCTTT
CASLSRGRWTEAFF
>15|few|TRBJ2-7|TRBV5-1|TRBD2
TGCGCCAGCAGCTTAAGTAGCGGGAATCGAGGGGTGCAGTACTTC
CASSLSSGNRGVQYF
>13|few|TRBJ2-1|TRBV27|.
TGTGCCAGCAGTTTTCTGTCCCACAATGAGCAGTTCTTC
CASSFLSHNEQFF
>15|few|TRBJ2-1|TRBV20-1|TRBD1
TGCAGTGCTACCCGCACCGGGACAGGGCGTAATGAGCAGTTCTTC
CSATRTGTGRNEQFF